One sample yielded the 20 T cell receptor beta chains listed below, sequenced in a study of T cell responses to AZD1222 COVID-19 vaccine. Generated by immunoSEQ multiplex PCR, the TCRdb table keeps only in-frame clones and is missing some. The sample lists some 130,000 clones; roughly 89% were seen once. Sequenced here: peripheral blood, sampled on day 0 of AZD1222 vaccination. All receptors come from an adult in good health.

The chain carries TRBV2 and TRBJ1-2; 8 nucleotides align to TRBD1. The CDR3 totals 12 residues. Germline CDR1 and CDR2: SNHLY and FYNNEI. V shed 6 bases, J shed 4 bases, and the junction held 1 base outside the gene matches. CDR3 sequence reads: CASSGTGYGYTF. CDR3 in DNA: TGTGCCAGCAGCGGGACAGGCTATGGCTACACCTTC.

This chain links TRBV9 with TRBJ1-1; D gene uncertain. Germline V gene lookup returns CDR1 SGDLS and CDR2 YYNGEE. CDR3 length equals 13 residues. Trimming cost V 4 bases and J 5 bases, with 12 bases left between them. DNA of the CDR3: TGTGCCAGCAGCTATACAGCGGTTACTGAAGCTTTCTTT. Translating it yields CASSYTAVTEAFF. Full variable domain (remainder filled in from reference TRBV9 and TRBJ1-1): DSGVTQTPKHLITATGQRVTLRCSPRSGDLSVYWYQQSLDQGLQFLIQYYNGEERAKGNILERFSAQQFPDLHSELNLSSLELGDSALYFCASSYTAVTEAFFGQGTRLTVV.

The V call is TRBV4-1, the J call TRBJ1-5; 9 positions match TRBD1. CDR1 is MGHRA and CDR2 is YSYEKL in the germline V gene. The CDR3 covers 15 residues. The V gene end was trimmed by 4 bases and the J gene end by 7 bases; junction bases not matched to a gene: 8. DNA for the CDR3: TGCGCCAGCAGCCCGAACACAGGGGGCGGGCAGCCCCAGCATTTT. Translating it yields CASSPNTGGGQPQHF.

This chain joins TRBV9 and TRBJ1-1; D unclear. Germline lookup yields CDR1 SGDLS and CDR2 YYNGEE. CDR3 size: 14 residues. V dropped 3 bases and J dropped 6 bases, with 15 bases sitting between them. In nucleotides, the CDR3 is TGTGCCAGCAGCGCCGACCTTAGACACTCTGAAGCTTTCTTT. Translated, it gives CASSADLRHSEAFF.

The CDR3 sequence is CSVDHPGRTNYGYTF. CDR3 bases: TGCAGCGTTGACCACCCCGGTCGCACTAACTATGGCTACACCTTC. The chain is built from TRBV29-1 and TRBJ1-2, with D unresolved. Trimming removed 3 bases from V and 0 bases from J, with 14 bases in between. The CDR3 spans 15 residues. The germline V gene encodes CDR1 SQVTM and CDR2 ANQGSEA.

This chain uses TRBV6-1 with TRBJ2-2; D uncertain. The CDR3 is made up of 15 amino acids. Germline CDR1 MNHNS, CDR2 SASEGT. V dropped 5 bases and J dropped 0 bases, with 10 bases sitting between them. The CDR3 loop is CASSFKGSNTGELFF. The DNA of the CDR3 is TGTGCCAGCAGTTTTAAAGGATCGAACACCGGGGAGCTGTTTTTT.

The V and J genes are TRBV4-1 and TRBJ2-5; tentative D call: TRBD1 (5 bases). The CDR3 loop spans 15 amino acids. V lost 0 bases and J lost 3, with 11 bases in between. CDR1 is MGHRA and CDR2 is YSYEKL in the germline V gene. CDR3 region: CASSQDGAVKETQYF. In nucleotides, the CDR3 is TGCGCCAGCAGCCAAGATGGGGCAGTTAAAGAGACCCAGTACTTC.

The chain carries TRBV14 and TRBJ1-1; possible D gene TRBD1, 6 bases. CDR3 size: 12 residues. Germline values: CDR1 SGHDN, CDR2 FVKESK. V lost 4 bases and J lost 8, with 11 bases in between. The CDR3 region is CASSRGGREAFF. The CDR3 DNA reads as TGTGCCAGCAGCCGAGGGGGGAGGGAAGCTTTCTTT.

The chain has TRBV2 and TRBJ1-1, with D tentatively TRBD1 (5 bases). The CDR3 length is 11 residues. The V gene lost 6 bases and the J gene lost 7 bases, with 9 bases spanning the gap. Germline CDR1 reads SNHLY; CDR2 reads FYNNEI. The CDR3 nucleotides are TGTGCCAGCAGCGCTCAGGGTGAAGCTTTCTTT. Its translation: CASSAQGEAFF.

This rearrangement joins TRBV21-1 to TRBJ2-5; TRBD1, as called in the table, went unchecked against the DNA. TRBV21-1 is reported as a pseudogene. The CDR3 has 15 amino acids. CDR3 residues: CASRRQGLLQETQYF. CDR3 nucleotide sequence: TGTGCCAGCAGACGTCAGGGCCTTCTCCAAGAGACCCAGTACTTC.

The rearrangement uses TRBV19 and TRBJ2-2; D ambiguous. The CDR3 extends over 14 amino acids. With 7 bases removed from V and 6 bases from J, the gap between germline ends came to 15 bases. Germline-derived CDR1 and CDR2 are LNHDA and SQIVND (reference sequence). CDR3 DNA sequence: TGTGCCAGTACCCTAGGTCCGGGCCCCGGGGAGCTGTTTTTT. This translates into CASTLGPGPGELFF. Together with reference TRBV19 and TRBJ2-2, the CDR3 gives the full variable domain: DGGITQSPKYLFRKEGQNVTLSCEQNLNHDAMYWYRQDPGQGLRLIYYSQIVNDFQKGDIAEGYSVSREKKESFPLTVTSAQKNPTAFYLCASTLGPGPGELFFGEGSRLTVL.

The chain combines TRBV14 with TRBJ2-7; perhaps TRBD1 as D (6 bases). The V gene's germline CDR1 is SGHDN and CDR2 FVKESK. Trimming took off 5 bases at V and 2 bases at J, with 16 bases between the two ends. The CDR3 is made up of 15 amino acids. The CDR3 DNA sequence: TGTGCCAGCAGCAAGGAGAGGGGGAGAGCCTACGAGCAGTACTTC. Its protein is CASSKERGRAYEQYF.

The chain combines TRBV7-9 with TRBJ2-7; D not resolved. Germline V gene lookup returns CDR1 SEHNR and CDR2 FQNEAQ (reference sequence). CDR3 length: 14 amino acids. The ends were cut back, 2 bases at V and 3 bases at J, with 11 bases in the middle. The CDR3 nucleotides read TGTGCCAGCAGCTTAACCGCAGGAAACTACGAGCAGTACTTC. Translated, it gives CASSLTAGNYEQYF.

The V call is TRBV3-1 (or the pseudogene TRBV3-2), the J call TRBJ2-2, with D maybe TRBD1 (5 bases). In germline, CDR1 is LGHDT, CDR2 YNNKEL (reference sequence). The ends were cut back, 6 bases at V and 1 base at J, with 9 bases in the middle. This CDR3 is 14 amino acids long. The CDR3 reads CASSQQVNTGELFF. DNA of the CDR3: TGTGCCAGCAGTCAACAGGTGAACACCGGGGAGCTGTTTTTT.

The chain uses TRBV6-5 and TRBJ2-3; D is unclear. In germline, CDR1 is MNHEY, CDR2 SVGAGI. The CDR3 length is 14 residues. The V end lost 6 bases, the J end lost 0 bases, and 10 bases lay between the germline ends. The CDR3 sequence is CASSRYSSTDTQYF. In DNA, the CDR3 is TGTGCCAGCAGCCGGTATTCTAGCACAGATACGCAGTATTTT.

CDR3 in DNA: TGTGCCAGCAGTGCAACAGGTTTAGGGGGTGGCTACACCTTC. This encodes CASSATGLGGGYTF. The chain employs TRBV25-1 and TRBJ1-2; D possibly corresponds to TRBD1 (6 bases). Germline CDR1 is MGHDK and CDR2 is SYGVNS. The CDR3 extends over 14 amino acids. Deletions cut 4 bases from V and 7 bases from J, with 16 bases between.

The chain recombines TRBV30 with TRBJ2-2; the D gene is possibly TRBD1 (6 bases). Trimming shortened V by 3 bases and J by 8 bases, and 7 bases separated the two germline ends. The CDR3 spans 11 residues. Germline CDR1 and CDR2: GTSNPN and SVGIG (reference sequence). As DNA, the CDR3 is TGTGCCTGGAGGGGGGCTGGGGAGCTGTTTTTT. It codes for CAWRGAGELFF.

The V gene is TRBV14, the J gene TRBJ2-2; D ambiguous. The germline V and J ends were trimmed by 5 bases and 7 bases, with 11 bases remaining between them. From germline, CDR1 is SGHDN and CDR2 FVKESK. The CDR3 has 13 amino acids. The DNA for the CDR3 is TGTGCCAGCAGCTCCTGGGATGTCGGGGAGCTGTTTTTT. It encodes CASSSWDVGELFF.

V and J are TRBV6-5 and TRBJ1-1; 7 bases line up with TRBD1. V lost 10 bases, J lost 5 bases, and 13 bases stayed unmatched. The CDR3 is 14 amino acids. Germline V gene data show CDR1 as MNHEY and CDR2 as SVGAGI. This CDR3 reads CAIRTGPGGTEAFF. For the CDR3, the DNA is TGTGCCATCCGGACAGGTCCGGGAGGGACTGAAGCTTTCTTT.

The sample holds many counts of this clone. The chain couples TRBV7-9 to TRBJ1-6, with 8 bases that match TRBD1. Per germline, CDR1 SEHNR and CDR2 FQNEAQ (reference sequence). Germline trimming cut 1 base from V and 6 bases from J; bases unmatched to any gene: 5. CDR3 size: 16 residues. CDR3 sequence: CASSLDAGTGNSPLHF. The CDR3 DNA follows: TGTGCCAGCAGCTTAGATGCCGGGACAGGTAATTCACCCCTCCACTTT.